These 16 T cell receptor beta chains share one sample of origin, sequenced in a study of Ad26.COV2.S vaccination and SARS-CoV-2 variants. Method: immunoSEQ multiplex PCR; TCRdb's copy keeps in-frame clones and lacks some. The table lists roughly 420,000 clones, roughly 90% of them singletons. The treatment denotes: 15 to 20 received Ad26.COV2.S at low or high dose, single or two shots; roughly 5 received placebo; per-sample allocation not given. Sampling took place 63 days after the first vaccine or placebo injection. Sequences were derived from peripheral blood, sampled in a trial of Ad26.COV2.S vaccine versus placebo. The receptors originated from a person aged 18 to 59 who received the Ad26.COV2.S COVID-19 vaccine or a placebo.

The rearrangement uses TRBV6-5 and TRBJ2-5; 7 nucleotides agree with TRBD1. Unmatched junction bases numbered 7, after V lost 5 bases and J lost 1 base. The CDR3 length is 15 residues. Looked up from germline, CDR1 is MNHEY and CDR2 is SVGAGI. CDR3 region: CASSPLGQLQETQYF. CDR3 in DNA: TGTGCCAGCAGTCCCTTGGGACAGCTCCAAGAGACCCAGTACTTC.

This sequence joins TRBV24-1 and TRBJ2-5; TRBD1 is a possible D gene (6 bases). CDR3 length: 14 amino acids. The V gene lost 2 bases and the J gene lost 2 bases, with 8 bases spanning the gap. Germline V gene data show CDR1 as KGHDR and CDR2 as SFDVKD. CDR3 sequence: CATSDWTVQETQYF. The CDR3 DNA follows: TGTGCCACCAGTGATTGGACAGTACAAGAGACCCAGTACTTC.

There are a few counts of this clone. The chain joins TRBV4-3 to TRBJ1-2; 9 nucleotides match TRBD1. CDR3 size: 15 residues. Looked up from germline, CDR1 is LGHNA and CDR2 is YSLEER. The trim removed 4 bases at V and 5 bases at J, leaving 8 bases unmatched. The CDR3 coding sequence is TGCGCCAGCAGCCTGCAGCGGACAGGGGCATATGGCTACACCTTC. Translated: CASSLQRTGAYGYTF.

The chain is built from TRBV2 and TRBJ2-1, with 9 bases matching TRBD1. Germline CDR1 reads SNHLY; CDR2 reads FYNNEI. The CDR3 has 18 amino acids. V lost 0 bases, J lost 7 bases, and 13 bases stayed unmatched. The CDR3 nucleotides read TGTGCCAGCAGTGAAGCGCTTACCGAGATGGACAGGGGAAATGAGCAGTTCTTC. This translates into CASSEALTEMDRGNEQFF.

V and J are TRBV11-1 and TRBJ1-2; D not certain. CDR3 length: 12 amino acids. In germline, CDR1 is SGHAT, CDR2 FQDESV (reference sequence). Trimming removed 7 bases at V and 8 bases at J, with 14 bases between. CDR3 DNA: TGTGCCAGCACCTCCACAGACGGGGGCTACACCTTC. Its translation: CASTSTDGGYTF. The full variable domain, in which reference TRBV11-1 and TRBJ1-2 provide the parts outside the CDR3, is EAEVAQSPRYKITEKSQAVAFWCDPISGHATLYWYRQILGQGPELLVQFQDESVVDDSQLPKDRFSAERLKGVDSTLKIQPAELGDSAMYLCASTSTDGGYTFGSGTRLTVV.

The chain has TRBV16 and TRBJ1-2, with a tentative D call TRBD1 (6 bases). The CDR3 length is 15 residues. V lost 3 bases and J 3 bases, leaving 14 bases between the germline ends. Germline values: CDR1 KGHSY, CDR2 FQNENV. CDR3 nucleotides: TGTGCCAGCAGCCACGGGGGGGCTAGGGACTATGGCTACACCTTC. Amino acid sequence: CASSHGGARDYGYTF. The full variable domain, completed using reference TRBV16 and TRBJ1-2, is GEEVAQTPKHLVRGEGQKAKLYCAPIKGHSYVFWYQQVLKNEFKFLISFQNENVFDETGMPKERFSAKCLPNSPCSLEIQATKLEDSAVYFCASSHGGARDYGYTFGSGTRLTVV.

This clone was found a few times. The chain uses TRBV7-2 and TRBJ1-6; TRBD1 is a possible D gene (6 bases). Germline-derived CDR1 and CDR2 are SGHTA and FQGNSA. CDR3 length equals 15 residues. Between the trimmed V and J ends, which lost 3 bases and 9 bases, there was a span of 15 bases. This chain's CDR3 is CASSFWTVTLSPLHF. CDR3 DNA sequence: TGTGCCAGCAGCTTTTGGACAGTGACTCTTTCACCCCTCCACTTT.

About this clone itself: This sample includes further DNA sequences coding for the same CDR3. The chain carries TRBV18 and TRBJ1-2; D uncertain. Germline values: CDR1 KGHSH, CDR2 LQKENI. The CDR3 runs 13 residues. V lost 3 bases, J lost 1 base, and 6 bases lay in between. The CDR3 DNA follows: TGTGCCAGCTCACCCTCGGGTAACTATGGCTACACCTTC. This codes for CASSPSGNYGYTF.

The rearrangement uses TRBV30 and TRBJ2-1; D perhaps matches TRBD1 (7 bases). Germline CDR1 is GTSNPN and CDR2 is SVGIG (reference sequence). Trimming stripped 4 bases from V and 1 base from J, with 14 bases between. CDR3 length equals 15 residues. The CDR3 sequence: CAWNPGGRSYNEQFF. CDR3 nucleotide sequence: TGTGCCTGGAACCCAGGGGGGCGTTCCTACAATGAGCAGTTCTTC.

This chain uses TRBV28 with TRBJ1-6, with 10 bases identical to TRBD1. Germline CDR1 reads MDHEN; CDR2 reads SYDVKM. J lost 0 bases, V lost 5 bases, and 4 bases had no gene match. The CDR3 runs 17 residues. CDR3 DNA: TGTGCCAGCAGTCCGGGACAGGGGTTCTCCTATAATTCACCCCTCCACTTT. This gives the protein CASSPGQGFSYNSPLHF.

The rearrangement uses TRBV7-9 and TRBJ2-7; D gene ambiguous. The CDR3 is made up of 12 amino acids. CDR1 is SEHNR and CDR2 is FQNEAQ in the germline V gene (reference sequence). Trimming removed 6 bases from V and 3 bases from J, with 9 bases in between. For the CDR3, the DNA is TGTGCCAGCAGAAATAGGAGCTACGAGCAGTACTTC. Protein product: CASRNRSYEQYF.

The chain has TRBV28 and TRBJ2-7; the match to TRBD1 covers 7 bases. This CDR3 spans 13 amino acids. Trimming cost V 11 bases and J 4 bases; bases outside gene matches: 11. Germline assignment: CDR1 MDHEN and CDR2 SYDVKM. The CDR3 DNA sequence: TGTGCCGCGGCAGGGGGTTTATCTTACGAGCAGTACTTC. This sequence encodes CAAAGGLSYEQYF. Complete variable domain (other parts from reference TRBV28 and TRBJ2-7): DVKVTQSSRYLVKRTGEKVFLECVQDMDHENMFWYRQDPGLGLRLIYFSYDVKMKEKGDIPEGYSVSREKKERFSLILESASTNQTSMYLCAAAGGLSYEQYFGPGTRLTVT.

The rearrangement joins TRBV7-2 to TRBJ1-5; no clear D gene. Germline V gene sequence: CDR1 SGHTA, CDR2 FQGNSA. The V end was cut by 5 bases, the J end by 3 bases, with 14 bases between. The CDR3 loop spans 15 amino acids. The chain's CDR3 is CASSPQRSLNQPQHF. As DNA, the CDR3 is TGTGCCAGCAGCCCCCAGAGGTCGCTCAATCAGCCCCAGCATTTT. The entire variable domain, with the rest obtained from reference TRBV7-2 and TRBJ1-5, is as follows: GAGVSQSPSNKVTEKGKDVELRCDPISGHTALYWYRQSLGQGLEFLIYFQGNSAPDKSGLPSDRFSAERTGGSVSTLTIQRTQQEDSAVYLCASSPQRSLNQPQHFGDGTRLSIL.

The chain uses TRBV5-5 and TRBJ2-1; the D is unclear. The germline V gene encodes CDR1 SGHKS and CDR2 YYEKEE (reference sequence). The V and J ends lost 0 bases and 6 bases respectively, with 7 bases between them. The CDR3 extends over 13 amino acids. The CDR3 loop is CASSLGRSNEQFF. The CDR3, as DNA: TGTGCCAGCAGCTTGGGCAGATCCAATGAGCAGTTCTTC.

J is TRBJ1-1 and V is TRBV12-2; TRBD1, as called in the table, went unchecked against the DNA. TRBV12-2 is a pseudogene segment. The CDR3 runs 17 residues. This chain's CDR3 is CASRLGPPGQENTEAFF. The DNA for the CDR3 is TGTGCAAGTCGCTTAGGACCCCCCGGACAGGAGAACACTGAAGCTTTCTTT.

V is TRBV7-8 and J is TRBJ2-7; D may be TRBD1 (8 bases). Germline CDR1 is SGHVS and CDR2 is FQNEAQ. Trimming shortened V by 5 bases and J by 1 base, and 15 bases separated the two germline ends. The CDR3 runs 15 residues. The CDR3 region has the DNA TGTGCCAGCAGCGTTACAGGGGGGGGTTCCTACGAGCAGTACTTC. This sequence encodes CASSVTGGGSYEQYF. Based on the CDR3 plus reference TRBV7-8 and TRBJ2-7, the full variable domain is GAGVSQSPRYKVAKRGQDVALRCDPISGHVSLFWYQQALGQGPEFLTYFQNEAQLDKSGLPSDRFFAERPEGSVSTLKIQRTQQEDSAVYLCASSVTGGGSYEQYFGPGTRLTVT.